This record looks at one T cell receptor (beta chain) sequence and its context. No antigen is known for it. These data are taken from a study of identifying expanded T cells in peripheral blood. Findings and caveats of the study: Technical replicates showed around 1.2 changed clones; around 2 weeks approximately 16; four weeks 19. Approximately 2-week clone count variance significantly increased as total template count grew.

Healthy donors had no documented immune events, such as infections, while sampled. Trimming took off 2 bases at V and 4 bases at J, with 14 bases between the two ends. Germline CDR1 MNHEY, CDR2 SMNVEV (reference sequence). This CDR3 spans 15 amino acids. The assay was immunoSEQ multiplex PCR, and TCRdb's table has in-frame clones only and misses some. The data contain 130,000 or so clones, approximately 88% of them singletons. Material for sequencing was blood. The chain combines TRBV27 with TRBJ1-1; D is unclear. The TCR comes from a person aged 18-69 years in good health. The CDR3 loop is CASSLTGGGRTEAFF. CDR3 in DNA: TGTGCCAGCAGTTTAACCGGAGGTGGTCGCACTGAAGCTTTCTTT.